The clone carrying this TCR beta chain has more than one count but fewer than ten. The data stem from a study of blood T cell repertoires in COVID-19. The wider study: Material from acute and convalescent COVID-19 was sourced from the United States, Italy and Spain. In each case, the material was cDNA or gDNA derived from T cells, B-cell-depleted T cells, or PBMCs.

Original processing methods: It was from reference gene primer amplification that nucleated cell counts were estimated. Assay: immunoSEQ multiplex PCR; the TCRdb copy retains only in-frame clones and omits some. The V and J calls and clone size come from that table; D and trimming were worked out from the DNA. The table lists 150,000 to 200,000 clones, 90% to 95% of them singletons, with approximately 0.5% in the top ten. Germline CDR1 is SGDLS and CDR2 is YYNGEE. Trimming at V came to 4 bases and at J to 4 bases, leaving 10 bases not matched to a gene. The CDR3 covers 16 residues. The sample consisted of peripheral blood. The chain links TRBV9 to TRBJ2-3; 9 positions agree with TRBD1. The clonotype was recovered from a man in his fifties with acute or convalescent COVID-19. The DNA of the CDR3 is TGTGCCAGCAGCCCAGAAGGGACAGGGAATTCAGATACGCAGTATTTT. Residues: CASSPEGTGNSDTQYF.